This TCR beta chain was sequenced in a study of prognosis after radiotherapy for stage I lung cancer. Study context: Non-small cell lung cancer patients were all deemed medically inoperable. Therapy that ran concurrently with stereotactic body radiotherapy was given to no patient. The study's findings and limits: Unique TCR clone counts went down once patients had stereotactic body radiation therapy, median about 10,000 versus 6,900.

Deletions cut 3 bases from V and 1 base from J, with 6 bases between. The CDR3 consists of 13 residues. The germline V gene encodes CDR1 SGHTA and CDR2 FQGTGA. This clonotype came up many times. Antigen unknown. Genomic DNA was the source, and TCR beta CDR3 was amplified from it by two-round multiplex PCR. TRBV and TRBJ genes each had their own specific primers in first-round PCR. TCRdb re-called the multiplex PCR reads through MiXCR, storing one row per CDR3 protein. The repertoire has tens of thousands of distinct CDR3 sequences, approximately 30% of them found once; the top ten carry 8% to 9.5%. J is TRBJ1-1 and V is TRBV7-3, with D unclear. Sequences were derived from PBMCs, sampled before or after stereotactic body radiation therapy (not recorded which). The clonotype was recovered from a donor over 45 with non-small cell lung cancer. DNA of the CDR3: TGTGCCAGCAGCTTCGAACAGAACACTGAAGCTTTCTTT. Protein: CASSFEQNTEAFF.